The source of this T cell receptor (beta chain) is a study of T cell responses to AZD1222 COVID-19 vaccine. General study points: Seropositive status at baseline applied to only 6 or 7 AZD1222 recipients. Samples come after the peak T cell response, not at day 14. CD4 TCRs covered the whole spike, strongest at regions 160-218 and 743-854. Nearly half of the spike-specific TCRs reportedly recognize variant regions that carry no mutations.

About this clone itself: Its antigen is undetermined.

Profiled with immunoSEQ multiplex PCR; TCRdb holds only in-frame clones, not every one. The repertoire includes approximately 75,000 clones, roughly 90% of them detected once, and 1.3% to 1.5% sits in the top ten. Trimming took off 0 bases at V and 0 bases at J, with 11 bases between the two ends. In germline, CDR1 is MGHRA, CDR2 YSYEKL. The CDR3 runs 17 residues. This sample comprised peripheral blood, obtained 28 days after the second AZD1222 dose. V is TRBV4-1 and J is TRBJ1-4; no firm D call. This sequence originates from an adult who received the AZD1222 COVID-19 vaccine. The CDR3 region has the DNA TGCGCCAGCAGCCAAGATCGGGGAGTACCAACTAATGAAAAACTGTTTTTT. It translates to CASSQDRGVPTNEKLFF.